These 26 T cell receptor beta chains were sequenced from one sample in a study of radiation and T cells in renal cell carcinoma (dated by TCRdb to 2018 to 2021). Library preparation used the immunoSEQ multiplex PCR assay. TCRdb carries this immuneACCESS record with in-frame sequences only. Its versions omit some clonotypes, under half of them owing to an unresolved V gene in the studies checked, with the rest unexplained. This sample has roughly 100,000 clones in its table, and around 88% of those were observed once. The biggest ten clones account for under 9.5% of the sample. This sample's time point label indicates: baseline pretreatment blood. The treatment or condition tag for this specimen amounts to: 15 Gy SBRT to primary tumor, nephrectomy 4 weeks later. This material consisted of blood, taken from a patient whose treatment included radiotherapy and nephrectomy. Receptors originate from a man aged 45-65 years with renal cell carcinoma.

V gene TRBV10-2 combines with J gene TRBJ2-1, with TRBD2 matching over 8 bases. The V segment lost 8 bases and the J segment 4 bases; nucleotides outside the gene matches: 1. The CDR3 loop spans 12 amino acids. The germline gives CDR1 WSHSY, CDR2 SAAADI. The CDR3 DNA sequence: TGCGCCAGCTTAGCGGGGTACAATGAGCAGTTCTTC. As protein: CASLAGYNEQFF.

This rearrangement joins TRBV18 to TRBJ2-7; 7 bases align to TRBD1. J gave up 7 bases and V 6 bases, and 6 bases lay outside the gene matches. Germline V gene data show CDR1 as KGHSH and CDR2 as LQKENI. The CDR3 is 12 residues long. The chain's CDR3 is CASSEGAREQYF. In DNA, the CDR3 is TGTGCCAGCTCCGAGGGGGCGAGGGAGCAGTACTTC.

The CDR3 DNA sequence: TGTGCCAGCAGCTTAGCGCCCAGGGGCGCTAGCGGGGGGGCCTACAATGAGCAGTTCTTC. Protein: CASSLAPRGASGGAYNEQFF. The chain has TRBV7-8 and TRBJ2-1; 12 nucleotides line up with TRBD2. The trim removed 0 bases at V and 2 bases at J, leaving 11 bases unmatched. In germline, CDR1 is SGHVS, CDR2 FQNEAQ. The CDR3 is 20 residues long. Supplemented by reference TRBV7-8 and TRBJ2-1, the full variable domain reads GAGVSQSPRYKVAKRGQDVALRCDPISGHVSLFWYQQALGQGPEFLTYFQNEAQLDKSGLPSDRFFAERPEGSVSTLKIQRTQQEDSAVYLCASSLAPRGASGGAYNEQFFGPGTRLTVL.

This chain uses TRBV19 with TRBJ1-1; TRBD1 is a possible D gene (6 bases). CDR3 length: 13 amino acids. The germline V gene encodes CDR1 LNHDA and CDR2 SQIVND (reference sequence). Trimming shortened V by 5 bases and J by 8 bases, and 15 bases separated the two germline ends. CDR3 nucleotides: TGTGCCAGTAGTTTAGGGGCCCAGGGGGAAGCTTTCTTT. Translating it yields CASSLGAQGEAFF.

This rearrangement joins TRBV5-1 to TRBJ1-1, with TRBD1 identical over 7 bases. CDR1 SGHRS and CDR2 YFSETQ come from the germline V gene. This CDR3 comprises 14 residues. V lost 4 bases to trimming and J lost 1 base; unmatched junction nucleotides: 4. The CDR3 DNA sequence: TGCGCCAGCAGCCAAGGGACAGCGAACACTGAAGCTTTCTTT. Amino acids: CASSQGTANTEAFF.

The V call is TRBV5-4, the J call TRBJ2-7; 9 bases map to TRBD2. The germline V gene has CDR1 SGHNT and CDR2 YYREEE (reference sequence). The CDR3 length is 15 residues. With V trimmed by 4 bases and J by 1 base, 6 bases remained unmatched. In DNA, the CDR3 is TGTGCCAGCAGCCCCGAGCGGGGGGTATCCTACGAGCAGTACTTC. It encodes CASSPERGVSYEQYF.

In this sample, this clone turned up a few times. The chain combines TRBV5-1 with TRBJ1-1; D perhaps matches TRBD1 (5 bases). The CDR3 is made up of 16 amino acids. Germline loops: CDR1 SGHRS, CDR2 YFSETQ. With 1 base removed from V and 7 bases from J, the gap between germline ends came to 20 bases. DNA of the CDR3: TGCGCCAGCAGCTTGCTTTTGGGACTCCGGACGGATGAAGCTTTCTTT. This translates into CASSLLLGLRTDEAFF.

The genes are TRBV28 and TRBJ1-5; maybe TRBD1 (5 bases). The germline V and J ends were trimmed by 6 bases and 6 bases, with 15 bases remaining between them. This CDR3 region has 14 residues. CDR1 and CDR2 from the germline V gene are MDHEN and SYDVKM. CDR3 nucleotides: TGTGCCAGCAGGGCCACGTGGGACGGTCAGCCCCAGCATTTT. Protein product: CASRATWDGQPQHF.

The chain has TRBV2 and TRBJ1-3; D ambiguous. Germline CDR1 SNHLY, CDR2 FYNNEI. V lost 8 bases, J lost 4 bases, and 6 bases lay in between. There are 11 residues in the CDR3. CDR3 protein: CASGRGNTIYF. The CDR3 bases are TGTGCCAGCGGTAGAGGAAACACCATATATTTT. Supplemented by reference TRBV2 and TRBJ1-3, the full variable domain reads EPEVTQTPSHQVTQMGQEVILRCVPISNHLYFYWYRQILGQKVEFLVSFYNNEISEKSEIFDDQFSVERPDGSNFTLKIRSTKLEDSAMYFCASGRGNTIYFGEGSWLTVV.

This CDR3 is CASSLGPGNSPLHF. The CDR3 DNA follows: TGTGCCAGCAGCTTAGGGCCGGGTAATTCACCCCTCCACTTT. This chain links TRBV13 with TRBJ1-6; D not resolved. Germline loops: CDR1 PRHDT, CDR2 FYEKMQ (reference sequence). V shed 0 bases and J shed 6 bases, with 6 bases lying between them. The CDR3 loop spans 14 amino acids.

This chain joins TRBV27 and TRBJ2-5, with a possible D match to TRBD1 (6 bases). Germline V CDR1 and CDR2: MNHEY, SMNVEV (reference sequence). V was cut by 8 bases and J by 0 bases, with 13 bases left in between. This CDR3 comprises 14 residues. CDR3 in amino acids: CASRTDRYQETQYF. CDR3 bases: TGTGCCAGCCGGACAGACCGCTACCAAGAGACCCAGTACTTC.

The chain uses TRBV6-1 and TRBJ1-1, with 7 bases fitting TRBD1. Germline CDR1 reads MNHNS; CDR2 reads SASEGT. The CDR3 length is 12 residues. The V segment lost 6 bases and the J segment 8 bases; nucleotides outside the gene matches: 6. CDR3 coding DNA: TGTGCCAGCAGCTACAGGGGTTCCGAAGCTTTCTTT. It yields the protein CASSYRGSEAFF.

This clone has only one observation. The rearrangement joins TRBV9 to TRBJ2-1; D unclear. This CDR3 is built from 13 residues. The V and J ends lost 3 bases and 3 bases respectively, with 7 bases between them. Germline values: CDR1 SGDLS, CDR2 YYNGEE. CDR3 sequence reads: CASSEENYNEQFF. In nucleotides, the CDR3 is TGTGCCAGCAGCGAGGAGAACTACAATGAGCAGTTCTTC.

The chain uses TRBV19 and TRBJ1-1; the D gene is possibly TRBD1 (6 bases). V was pared by 6 bases and J by 0 bases, with 11 bases between. From germline, CDR1 is LNHDA and CDR2 SQIVND (reference sequence). The CDR3 totals 14 residues. CDR3 coding DNA: TGTGCCAGTAGGTTACAGGGCTTGAACACTGAAGCTTTCTTT. It specifies CASRLQGLNTEAFF.

The V and J genes are TRBV27 and TRBJ2-7; 9 bases fit TRBD1. With V trimmed by 2 bases and J by 2 bases, 13 bases remained unmatched. The CDR3 length is 18 residues. In germline, CDR1 is MNHEY, CDR2 SMNVEV (reference sequence). The CDR3 region has the DNA TGTGCCAGCAGTTTAGCGGCAACCGGGACAGGGTTCCCCTACGAGCAGTACTTC. It yields the protein CASSLAATGTGFPYEQYF.

This sequence joins TRBV6-5 and TRBJ2-1; TRBD2 matches at 15 bases. The germline V gene has CDR1 MNHEY and CDR2 SVGAGI. Trimming at V came to 4 bases and at J to 3 bases, leaving 1 base not matched to a gene. This CDR3 comprises 16 residues. CDR3: CASSLGLAGGYNEQFF. The CDR3 bases are TGTGCCAGCAGTTTGGGACTAGCGGGAGGCTACAATGAGCAGTTCTTC.

The gene calls are TRBV6-1 and TRBJ2-7; D is ambiguous. The CDR3 sequence is 10 residues long. Germline V gene data show CDR1 as MNHNS and CDR2 as SASEGT. V lost 4 bases to trimming and J lost 6 bases, with 4 bases between them. In DNA form, the CDR3 reads TGTGCCAGCAGTGGGACCGAGCAGTACTTC. It encodes CASSGTEQYF.

The chain links TRBV4-1 to TRBJ2-7, with D perhaps TRBD1 or TRBD2 (5 bases each). CDR1 MGHRA and CDR2 YSYEKL come from the germline V gene. The germline V and J ends were trimmed by 4 bases and 5 bases, with 18 bases remaining between them. The CDR3 is 15 residues long. The CDR3 loop is CASSLGRQSIHEQYF. CDR3 sequence (DNA): TGCGCCAGCAGCCTGGGACGGCAGTCGATCCACGAGCAGTACTTC.

This chain links TRBV28 with TRBJ2-5; D uncertain. This CDR3 is 13 amino acids long. Germline V CDR1 and CDR2: MDHEN, SYDVKM. The V end lost 7 bases, the J end lost 2 bases, and 11 bases lay between the germline ends. This CDR3 reads CASMDRRQETQYF. The CDR3 DNA follows: TGTGCCAGCATGGATCGGCGGCAAGAGACCCAGTACTTC.

This chain uses TRBV2 with TRBJ2-7, with TRBD2 matching over 9 bases. V lost 7 bases and J lost 7; bases outside the gene matches: 14. CDR1 is SNHLY and CDR2 is FYNNEI in the germline V gene. The CDR3 has 15 amino acids. CDR3 in DNA: TGTGCCAGCACCCAATGGGGCGGGGGGGCCCAAGAGCAGTACTTC. Amino acid sequence: CASTQWGGGAQEQYF.

The CDR3 loop is CASSLNYEQYF. The CDR3 nucleotides are TGTGCCAGCAGCCTGAACTACGAGCAGTACTTC. The rearrangement uses TRBV5-6 and TRBJ2-7; no clear D gene. The germline V gene has CDR1 SGHDT and CDR2 YYEEEE. The CDR3 covers 11 residues. With 4 bases removed from V and 3 bases from J, the gap between germline ends came to 5 bases.

The gene calls are TRBV11-2 and TRBJ2-3, with 9 nucleotides matching TRBD2. The V gene end was trimmed by 0 bases and the J gene end by 5 bases; junction bases not matched to a gene: 6. Germline V gene data show CDR1 as SGHAT and CDR2 as FQNNGV. The CDR3 runs 16 residues. This CDR3 reads CASSLDASGTVDTQYF. The CDR3 DNA follows: TGTGCCAGCAGCTTAGACGCTAGCGGGACCGTAGATACGCAGTATTTT.

The genes are TRBV7-3 and TRBJ1-5, with D unresolved. CDR3 length: 13 residues. Per germline, CDR1 SGHTA and CDR2 FQGTGA. Trimming shortened V by 6 bases and J by 9 bases, and 15 bases separated the two germline ends. The CDR3 here is CASSRDGSGPQHF. The DNA for the CDR3 is TGTGCCAGCAGTCGCGACGGATCCGGGCCCCAGCATTTT.

The chain carries TRBV5-8 and TRBJ2-1; D is ambiguous. Germline assignment: CDR1 SGHTS and CDR2 YDEGEE. This CDR3 contains 13 residues. Deletions cut 4 bases from V and 9 bases from J, with 14 bases between. The CDR3 coding sequence is TGTGCCAGCAGCCCCCGTCGTACGGCTGAGCAGTTCTTC. This gives the protein CASSPRRTAEQFF.

This chain links TRBV2 with TRBJ2-3; the match to TRBD2 covers 12 bases. Germline CDR1 and CDR2: SNHLY and FYNNEI. After removal of 5 bases from V and 2 bases from J, the junction contained 14 bases not matched to a gene. The CDR3 totals 19 residues. CDR3: CASSPPGLAGLLHTDTQYF. The DNA for the CDR3 is TGTGCCAGCAGTCCTCCGGGACTAGCGGGTCTCCTCCACACAGATACGCAGTATTTT.

This rearrangement joins TRBV7-2 to TRBJ2-4; D remains ambiguous. The ends were cut back, 5 bases at V and 5 bases at J, with 13 bases in the middle. This CDR3 contains 14 residues. Looked up from germline, CDR1 is SGHTA and CDR2 is FQGNSA. CDR3 nucleotides: TGTGCCAGCAGCCCCTACGGCTCCGAAAACATTCAGTACTTC. This sequence encodes CASSPYGSENIQYF.